The rows below give T cell receptor beta chains drawn from one sample of a study of vaccination and CD4 T cells after COVID-19. TCRdb analysed the PCR reads with MiXCR anew, one entry per CDR3 protein. This sample carries 15,000 or so distinct CDR3 sequences, 48% of them seen once, and the ten largest clones take around 14%. The antigens for these receptors are not known. The sequencing input was CD4+ T cells from blood, cultured in vitro. Source of these receptors: a human donor who had recovered from COVID-19. Both conserved end residues are part of each CDR3. The order of the fields is CDR3 length, J gene, clone size, V gene, D gene, CDR3 protein, CDR3 DNA. A D gene is named only where the DNA matches it firmly. Some rows have no size entry. The others give once, few or many, or a class for an expanded clone.

length: 11
J: TRBJ2-3
size: .
V: TRBV7-2
D: .
CDR3: CASSTGYTQYF
DNA: TGTGCCAGCAGCACAGGATATACGCAGTATTTT

length: 14
J: TRBJ1-2
size: .
V: TRBV19
D: .
CDR3: CASSIDRLNYGYTF
DNA: TGTGCCAGTAGTATAGACAGGCTTAACTATGGCTACACCTTC

length: 16
J: TRBJ2-7
size: .
V: TRBV11-1
D: .
CDR3: CASSLRPDRRTYEQYF
DNA: TGTGCCAGCAGCTTACGACCCGACAGGCGGACCTACGAGCAGTACTTC

length: 15
J: TRBJ1-1
size: .
V: TRBV18
D: TRBD1
CDR3: CASSPSQGRNTEAFF
DNA: TGTGCCAGCTCACCATCACAGGGGAGGAACACTGAAGCTTTCTTT

length: 17
J: TRBJ2-3
size: few
V: TRBV20-1
D: .
CDR3: CSARGGSSVGGPDTQYF
DNA: TGCAGTGCTAGGGGGGGATCTAGCGTTGGGGGCCCAGATACGCAGTATTTT

length: 15
J: TRBJ1-1
size: .
V: TRBV7-9
D: TRBD1
CDR3: CASSWDRGLGTEAFF
DNA: TGTGCCAGCAGCTGGGACAGGGGGCTGGGGACTGAAGCTTTCTTT

length: 17
J: TRBJ1-6
size: .
V: TRBV7-2
D: .
CDR3: CASSLISSRSYNSPLHF
DNA: TGTGCCAGCAGCTTAATATCTTCCAGGTCCTATAATTCACCCCTCCACTTT

length: 15
J: TRBJ1-4
size: .
V: TRBV7-8
D: .
CDR3: CASSLSRGRLGKLFF
DNA: TGTGCCAGCAGCCTCTCTAGGGGGAGGCTAGGGAAACTGTTTTTT

length: 16
J: TRBJ2-2
size: few
V: TRBV7-9
D: .
CDR3: CATTPVGQFSTGELFF
DNA: TGTGCCACTACGCCAGTAGGGCAGTTCTCGACCGGGGAGCTGTTTTTT

length: 15
J: TRBJ1-6
size: .
V: TRBV20-1
D: .
CDR3: CSARPPGLFNSPLHF
DNA: TGCAGTGCTAGGCCTCCGGGACTGTTTAATTCACCCCTCCACTTT

length: 16
J: TRBJ1-3
size: .
V: TRBV6-5
D: .
CDR3: CASSNSDVLSGNTIYF
DNA: TGTGCCAGCAGCAACTCGGACGTCCTCTCTGGAAACACCATATATTTT

length: 13
J: TRBJ1-3
size: .
V: TRBV20-1
D: .
CDR3: CSALGGEGNTIYF
DNA: TGCAGTGCTCTGGGGGGGGAAGGAAACACCATATATTTT

length: 13
J: TRBJ2-4
size: few
V: TRBV7-9
D: .
CDR3: CASSLAPPDIQYF
DNA: TGTGCCAGCAGCTTGGCTCCTCCGGACATTCAGTACTTC

length: 13
J: TRBJ2-7
size: few
V: TRBV20-1
D: TRBD2
CDR3: CSASRLADYEQYF
DNA: TGCAGTGCTAGCCGACTAGCGGACTACGAGCAGTACTTC

length: 13
J: TRBJ2-7
size: .
V: TRBV27
D: TRBD2
CDR3: CASHGSGTGEQYF
DNA: TGTGCCAGCCACGGGAGCGGGACTGGTGAGCAGTACTTC

length: 12
J: TRBJ2-1
size: .
V: TRBV6-1
D: .
CDR3: CASSPGYNEQFF
DNA: TGTGCCAGCAGCCCCGGATACAATGAGCAGTTCTTC

length: 14
J: TRBJ1-1
size: .
V: TRBV6-1
D: .
CDR3: CASSVRGVNTEAFF
DNA: TGTGCCAGCAGTGTCCGGGGTGTGAACACTGAAGCTTTCTTT

length: 13
J: TRBJ1-1
size: .
V: TRBV28
D: .
CDR3: CASSLSGLGEAFF
DNA: TGTGCCAGCAGTTTATCCGGGTTAGGTGAAGCTTTCTTT

length: 13
J: TRBJ2-2
size: few
V: TRBV6-1
D: .
CDR3: CASSPFGAGELFF
DNA: TGTGCCAGCAGCCCCTTCGGGGCCGGGGAGCTGTTTTTT

length: 14
J: TRBJ1-2
size: .
V: TRBV15
D: .
CDR3: CATSRTLQGSGYTF
DNA: TGTGCCACCAGCAGAACTTTACAGGGTAGTGGCTACACCTTC

length: 15
J: TRBJ2-2
size: .
V: TRBV5-1
D: .
CDR3: CASSLAPRGAGELFF
DNA: TGCGCCAGCAGCTTGGCCCCAAGAGGGGCCGGGGAGCTGTTTTTT

length: 14
J: TRBJ1-1
size: few
V: TRBV30
D: .
CDR3: CAWRGREESTEAFF
DNA: TGTGCCTGGAGGGGTAGGGAGGAGAGCACTGAAGCTTTCTTT

length: 12
J: TRBJ2-5
size: few
V: TRBV12-5
D: .
CDR3: CASASFQETQYF
DNA: TGTGCTAGTGCAAGCTTCCAAGAGACCCAGTACTTC

length: 15
J: TRBJ1-2
size: .
V: TRBV7-8
D: .
CDR3: CASSLTAETNYGYTF
DNA: TGTGCCAGCAGCTTAACGGCGGAGACTAACTATGGCTACACCTTC

length: 16
J: TRBJ2-7
size: once
V: TRBV28
D: .
CDR3: CASSEPSRGTHYEQYF
DNA: TGTGCCAGCAGCGAACCCTCGCGAGGGACCCATTACGAGCAGTACTTC

length: 12
J: TRBJ1-2
size: few
V: TRBV6-1
D: .
CDR3: CASSLRGWGYTF
DNA: TGTGCCAGCAGTCTCAGGGGTTGGGGCTACACCTTC

length: 18
J: TRBJ1-1
size: .
V: TRBV12-5
D: TRBD1
CDR3: CASGLDIGQARDLTEAFF
DNA: TGTGCTAGTGGTTTGGACATTGGACAGGCTCGAGATCTAACTGAAGCTTTCTTT

length: 16
J: TRBJ1-5
size: .
V: TRBV6-2/TRBV6-3
D: .
CDR3: CASSYSGYTGNQPQHF
DNA: TGTGCCAGCAGTTACTCGGGTTACACAGGTAATCAGCCCCAGCATTTT

length: 16
J: TRBJ1-2
size: few
V: TRBV4-2
D: .
CDR3: CASSQVEVAESYGYTF
DNA: TGTGCCAGCAGCCAAGTTGAAGTTGCAGAATCTTATGGCTACACCTTC

length: 14
J: TRBJ2-5
size: once
V: TRBV7-3
D: TRBD2
CDR3: CASSSTSGGGTQYF
DNA: TGTGCCAGCAGCTCTACTAGCGGGGGGGGGACCCAGTACTTC

length: 16
J: TRBJ2-1
size: .
V: TRBV7-3
D: .
CDR3: CASGRGGGITYNEQFF
DNA: TGTGCCAGTGGACGAGGGGGAGGGATAACGTACAATGAGCAGTTCTTC

length: 16
J: TRBJ1-1
size: .
V: TRBV19
D: .
CDR3: CASSIGGRRGNTEAFF
DNA: TGTGCCAGTAGTATAGGGGGCCGCAGAGGGAACACTGAAGCTTTCTTT

length: 11
J: TRBJ1-1
size: few
V: TRBV20-1
D: TRBD1
CDR3: CSASGTGEAFF
DNA: TGCAGTGCTAGCGGGACAGGTGAAGCTTTCTTT

length: 14
J: TRBJ1-2
size: .
V: TRBV7-2
D: .
CDR3: CASSLGRVNYGYTF
DNA: TGTGCCAGCAGCTTAGGCAGAGTTAACTATGGCTACACCTTC

length: 12
J: TRBJ2-3
size: few
V: TRBV12-3/TRBV12-4
D: .
CDR3: CASSSTADTQYF
DNA: TGTGCCAGCAGTTCGACGGCGGATACGCAGTATTTT

length: 15
J: TRBJ1-5
size: few
V: TRBV7-2
D: .
CDR3: CASSLVGGGIQPQHF
DNA: TGTGCCAGCAGCTTAGTGGGTGGGGGTATTCAGCCCCAGCATTTT

length: 11
J: TRBJ1-1
size: medium-sized
V: TRBV28
D: .
CDR3: CASSLTTEAFF
DNA: TGTGCCAGCAGTTTAACAACTGAAGCTTTCTTT

length: 19
J: TRBJ2-3
size: .
V: TRBV4-2
D: .
CDR3: CASSQEAFRRGGRADTQYF
DNA: TGTGCCAGCAGCCAAGAGGCGTTCAGGAGGGGGGGCCGCGCAGATACGCAGTATTTT

length: 15
J: TRBJ1-2
size: .
V: TRBV7-3
D: TRBD1
CDR3: CASSLTGQGANGYTF
DNA: TGTGCCAGCAGCTTAACCGGACAGGGAGCGAATGGCTACACCTTC

length: 15
J: TRBJ2-3
size: .
V: TRBV11-2
D: .
CDR3: CASSAQALGTDTQYF
DNA: TGTGCCAGCAGCGCCCAAGCATTGGGCACAGATACGCAGTATTTT

length: 12
J: TRBJ1-2
size: .
V: TRBV10-3
D: TRBD1
CDR3: CAISRDSFGYTF
DNA: TGTGCCATCAGTCGGGACAGTTTCGGCTACACCTTC

length: 13
J: TRBJ1-5
size: medium-sized
V: TRBV6-2/TRBV6-3
D: TRBD1
CDR3: CASRPGQGEPQHF
DNA: TGTGCCAGCAGACCCGGACAGGGGGAGCCCCAGCATTTT

length: 13
J: TRBJ1-3
size: .
V: TRBV19
D: .
CDR3: CASLGSSGNTIYF
DNA: TGTGCCAGTCTCGGGAGTTCTGGAAACACCATATATTTT

length: 16
J: TRBJ1-2
size: few
V: TRBV7-2
D: TRBD1
CDR3: CASTRDRAITNYGYTF
DNA: TGTGCCAGCACCCGGGACAGGGCTATTACTAACTATGGCTACACCTTC

length: 15
J: TRBJ2-7
size: .
V: TRBV27
D: TRBD2
CDR3: CASSRPQAGEYEQYF
DNA: TGTGCCAGCAGCCGCCCCCAAGCGGGAGAGTACGAGCAGTACTTC

length: 14
J: TRBJ2-2
size: few
V: TRBV11-2
D: .
CDR3: CASSLYWNTGELFF
DNA: TGTGCCAGCAGCTTATACTGGAACACCGGGGAGCTGTTTTTT

length: 11
J: TRBJ2-7
size: .
V: TRBV20-1
D: TRBD1
CDR3: CSARRQGVQYF
DNA: TGCAGTGCCCGCCGACAGGGAGTGCAGTACTTC

length: 14
J: TRBJ1-2
size: few
V: TRBV19
D: TRBD1
CDR3: CASSIGDREYGYTF
DNA: TGTGCCAGTAGTATAGGCGACAGGGAGTATGGCTACACCTTC

length: 16
J: TRBJ1-5
size: few
V: TRBV6-2/TRBV6-3
D: .
CDR3: CASSGNEGGSNQPQHF
DNA: TGTGCCAGCAGTGGCAATGAGGGCGGTAGCAATCAGCCCCAGCATTTT